The present TCR beta chain was sequenced within a study of blood T cell repertoires in COVID-19. On the study more broadly: From T cells, B-cell-depleted T cells, or PBMCs came the material, which was cDNA or gDNA.

All enrollees were about 18 to 89 years old and from under 25 US areas. The protocol was immunoSEQ multiplex PCR, while the TCRdb copy is restricted to in-frame clones and leaves out a portion. The table has about 220,000 clones, about four fifths seen once. CDR1 is SGHVS and CDR2 is FQNEAQ in the germline V gene. This CDR3 is 15 amino acids long. V gave up 5 bases and J gave up 0 bases, with 13 bases separating them. The chain uses TRBV7-8 and TRBJ2-5; perhaps TRBD1 as D (5 bases). The TCR sequence derives from a woman in her fifties or sixties who had been exposed to COVID-19. Sequencing input: PBMCs or T cells enriched from blood (not recorded which). The CDR3 DNA reads TGTGCCAGCAGCAGAACAGGCCCGTACCAAGAGACCCAGTACTTC. Its protein product is CASSRTGPYQETQYF. Variable domain in full (rest from reference TRBV7-8 and TRBJ2-5): GAGVSQSPRYKVAKRGQDVALRCDPISGHVSLFWYQQALGQGPEFLTYFQNEAQLDKSGLPSDRFFAERPEGSVSTLKIQRTQQEDSAVYLCASSRTGPYQETQYFGPGTRLLVL.